This T cell receptor (beta chain) was identified in a study of PD-1 blockade in classical Hodgkin lymphoma. General study points: Baseline diversity resembling that of newly diagnosed patients was seen in complete responders. TCR diversity at baseline was reported to be reduced in newly diagnosed patients relative to healthy donors. CD4+ TCR diversity, unlike CD8+, climbed significantly by C4D1.

Assay: immunoSEQ multiplex PCR; the TCRdb copy retains only in-frame clones and omits some. Seen here are around 36,000 clones, about 89% observed once, and the top ten hold about 9%. With respect to this clone: As yet, its antigen is unknown.

V dropped 2 bases and J dropped 0 bases, with 8 bases sitting between them. Germline V gene data show CDR1 as MRHNA and CDR2 as SNTAGT. The CDR3 runs to 15 residues. Every patient was affected by relapse after autologous stem cell transplantation, while exposure to brentuximab vedotin was not uniform. Relapsed/refractory classical Hodgkin lymphoma patients had complete, partial or progressive responses. Source: peripheral blood mononuclear cells (PBMCs), taken at baseline. The chain employs TRBV6-4 and TRBJ2-1; D not certain. The receptor was isolated from a human donor with classical Hodgkin lymphoma. The CDR3 loop is CASSDRPSSYNEQFF. In nucleotides, the CDR3 is TGTGCCAGCAGTGACAGGCCGAGCTCCTACAATGAGCAGTTCTTC.